The rows below give T cell receptor beta chains drawn from one sample of a study of beta chain features in type 1 diabetes. Some clones are missing from TCRdb's copy, which holds only in-frame ones; the method was immunoSEQ multiplex PCR. The sample lists around 430,000 clones, approximately 31% occurring once. The sequenced material came from naive CD4+ T cells from blood. The source of these receptors is a man aged 18 to 29 in good health. Each CDR3 is given with its conserved first and last residue. Each record gives: CDR3 protein, CDR3 DNA, J gene, D gene, V gene, clone size. D genes are given only for firm matches. Clone size is shown for a subset of rows, as once, few, many or a class of expanded clone.

cdr3_aa: CASSAGGYGYTF
cdr3_nt: TGTGCCAGCAGTGCAGGGGGCTATGGCTACACCTTC
j_call: TRBJ1-2
d_call: TRBD1
v_call: TRBV2
clone_size: few

cdr3_aa: CASSYQAGGSDEQYF
cdr3_nt: TGTGCCAGCAGTTATCAAGCGGGAGGAAGTGACGAGCAGTACTTC
j_call: TRBJ2-7
d_call: TRBD2
v_call: TRBV6-5
clone_size: few

cdr3_aa: CAWSVWAQPRETQYF
cdr3_nt: TGTGCCTGGAGTGTTTGGGCGCAACCGAGGGAGACCCAGTACTTC
j_call: TRBJ2-5
d_call: .
v_call: TRBV30
clone_size: .

cdr3_aa: CASSIRGTGELFF
cdr3_nt: TGTGCCAGCAGTATCAGGGGCACCGGGGAGCTGTTTTTT
j_call: TRBJ2-2
d_call: .
v_call: TRBV25-1
clone_size: .

cdr3_aa: CASSQDVLQGLGEETQYF
cdr3_nt: TGTGCCAGCAGCCAGGACGTTCTACAGGGCCTCGGAGAAGAGACCCAGTACTTC
j_call: TRBJ2-5
d_call: .
v_call: TRBV14
clone_size: few

cdr3_aa: CSVEGQGADYGYTF
cdr3_nt: TGCAGCGTTGAAGGACAGGGGGCGGACTATGGCTACACCTTC
j_call: TRBJ1-2
d_call: TRBD1
v_call: TRBV29-1
clone_size: .

cdr3_aa: CASSQGVGGAQPQHF
cdr3_nt: TGTGCCAGCAGCCAAGGAGTAGGAGGAGCTCAGCCCCAGCATTTT
j_call: TRBJ1-5
d_call: .
v_call: TRBV4-2
clone_size: .

cdr3_aa: CASSPGTGNEQYF
cdr3_nt: TGTGCCAGCTCACCTGGGACAGGGAACGAGCAGTACTTC
j_call: TRBJ2-7
d_call: TRBD1
v_call: TRBV18
clone_size: few

cdr3_aa: CASSYYEGTYEQYF
cdr3_nt: TGTGCCAGCAGTTACTATGAGGGGACGTACGAGCAGTACTTC
j_call: TRBJ2-7
d_call: .
v_call: TRBV6-6
clone_size: .

cdr3_aa: CASSYRRKNTEAFF
cdr3_nt: TGTGCCAGCAGCTACAGACGCAAGAACACTGAAGCTTTCTTT
j_call: TRBJ1-1
d_call: .
v_call: TRBV5-6
clone_size: .

cdr3_aa: CSVGTSGGQFF
cdr3_nt: TGCAGCGTTGGGACTAGCGGTGGGCAGTTCTTC
j_call: TRBJ2-1
d_call: TRBD2
v_call: TRBV29-1
clone_size: .

cdr3_aa: CSVEDPQGYEQYF
cdr3_nt: TGCAGCGTTGAAGATCCCCAGGGCTACGAGCAGTACTTC
j_call: TRBJ2-7
d_call: .
v_call: TRBV29-1
clone_size: .